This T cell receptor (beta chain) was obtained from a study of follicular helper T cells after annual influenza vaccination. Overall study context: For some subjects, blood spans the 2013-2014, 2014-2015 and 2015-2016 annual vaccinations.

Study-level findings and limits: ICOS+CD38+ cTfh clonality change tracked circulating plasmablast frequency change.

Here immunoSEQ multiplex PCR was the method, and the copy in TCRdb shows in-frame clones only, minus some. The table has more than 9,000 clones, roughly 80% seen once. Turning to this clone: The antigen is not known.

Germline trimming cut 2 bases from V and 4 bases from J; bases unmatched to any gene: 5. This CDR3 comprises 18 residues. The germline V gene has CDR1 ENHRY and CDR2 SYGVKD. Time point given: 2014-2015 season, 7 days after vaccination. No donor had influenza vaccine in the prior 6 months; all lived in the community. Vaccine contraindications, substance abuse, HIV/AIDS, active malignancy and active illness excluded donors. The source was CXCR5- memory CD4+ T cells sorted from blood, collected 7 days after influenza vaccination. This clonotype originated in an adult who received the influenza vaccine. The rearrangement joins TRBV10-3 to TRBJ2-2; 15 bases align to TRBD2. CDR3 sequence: CAISEPLGLAGGTGELFF. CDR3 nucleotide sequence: TGTGCCATCAGTGAGCCCCTGGGACTAGCGGGGGGCACCGGGGAGCTGTTTTTT.